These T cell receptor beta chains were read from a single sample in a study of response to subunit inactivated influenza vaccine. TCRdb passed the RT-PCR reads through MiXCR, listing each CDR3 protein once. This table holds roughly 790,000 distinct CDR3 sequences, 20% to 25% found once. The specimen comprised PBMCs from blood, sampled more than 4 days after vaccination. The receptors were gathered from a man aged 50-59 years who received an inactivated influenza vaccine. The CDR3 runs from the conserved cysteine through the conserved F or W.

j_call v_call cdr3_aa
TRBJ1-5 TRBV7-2 CASSIRDRGGKPQHF
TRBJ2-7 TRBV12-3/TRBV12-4 CASRYAGTGSVSEQYF
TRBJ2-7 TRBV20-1 CSARRQGDGYEQYF
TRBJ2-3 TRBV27 CASRTSPLRDTQYF
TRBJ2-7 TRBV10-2 CASRPSDYEQYF
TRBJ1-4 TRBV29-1 CSVESRTDNEKLFF
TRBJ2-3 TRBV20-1 CSARGATPFVDTQYF
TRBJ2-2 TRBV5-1 CASSFDREGELFF
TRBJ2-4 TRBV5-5 CAGSLSPGKNIQYF
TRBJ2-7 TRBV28 CASTPGRDEQYF
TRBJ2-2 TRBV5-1 CASNDRDRTGELFF
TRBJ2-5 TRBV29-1 CSVSKDTAGGTQYF
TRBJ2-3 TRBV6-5 CASSYSARLNTDTQYF
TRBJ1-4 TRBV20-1 CSARNRANEELFF
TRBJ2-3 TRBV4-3 CASSQEGGRAQGTQYF
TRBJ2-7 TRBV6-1 CASSLLGQGKGGSYEQYF
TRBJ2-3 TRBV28 CASNPTSPPGTDTQYF
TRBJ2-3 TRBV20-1 CSASSGSITDTQYF
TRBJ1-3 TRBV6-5 CASSWFRDRGTPTGNTIYF
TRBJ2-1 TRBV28 CASNKLGLDFPFEQFF
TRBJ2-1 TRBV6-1 CASSRTSGSLGEQFF
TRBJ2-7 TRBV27 CASSLGTGFLQYF
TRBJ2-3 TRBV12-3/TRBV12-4 CASSRTRLGTQYF
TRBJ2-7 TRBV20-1 CSASSRTSGSYEQYF
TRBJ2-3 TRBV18 CASSLSSDSTDTQYF
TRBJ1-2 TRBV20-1 CSDRQGPGGYTF